The clone carrying this T cell receptor (beta chain) showed up just once. Its target is not known. These data belong to a study of blood T cells in healthy people across ages. Through a sample-barcoded 5' primer and a J-beta primer mix, a second PCR was run for roughly 6 to 12 cycles. Each single sample gave us at least 2.5 million CDR3-containing paired-end reads. Each CDR3 protein is one row after TCRdb ran MiXCR on the 5' RACE reads. The top ten clones hold under 50% of a sample with roughly 720,000 distinct CDR3 sequences, approximately 53% of them seen once. Study-level points and caveats: CMV status of donors was unknown, possibly confounding expanded clonotype changes. Older age coincided with a roughly linear decline in TCR beta diversity per million T cells.

The clonotype was recovered from a man at least 80 years old in good health. The sample comprised blood.

The CDR3 bases are TGTGCCACCAGTGACCCAGGACAGGGGAAGCAGTACTTC. The encoded protein is CATSDPGQGKQYF. The V and J genes are TRBV24-1 and TRBJ2-7; TRBD1 matches 9 bases. The V gene end was trimmed by 4 bases and the J gene end by 8 bases; junction bases not matched to a gene: 5. Germline V gene lookup returns CDR1 KGHDR and CDR2 SFDVKD. The CDR3 runs to 13 residues.